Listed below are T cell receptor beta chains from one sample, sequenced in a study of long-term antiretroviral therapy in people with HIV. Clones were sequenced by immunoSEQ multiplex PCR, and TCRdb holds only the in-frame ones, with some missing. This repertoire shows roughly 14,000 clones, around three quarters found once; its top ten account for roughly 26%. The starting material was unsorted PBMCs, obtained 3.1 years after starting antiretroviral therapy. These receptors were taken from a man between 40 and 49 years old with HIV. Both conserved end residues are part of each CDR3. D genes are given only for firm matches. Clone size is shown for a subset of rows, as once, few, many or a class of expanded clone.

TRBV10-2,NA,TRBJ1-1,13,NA,CASIGNWDTEAFF,TGCGCCAGCATAGGAAACTGGGACACTGAAGCTTTCTTT
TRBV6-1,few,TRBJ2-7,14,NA,CASRDGRKSYEQYF,TGTGCCAGCAGGGACGGGAGAAAATCCTACGAGCAGTACTTC
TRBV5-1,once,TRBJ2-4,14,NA,CASSLGMGINIQYF,TGCGCCAGCAGCTTGGGTATGGGAATAAACATTCAGTACTTC
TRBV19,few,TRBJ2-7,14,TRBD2,CASSIQAGGDEQYF,TGTGCCAGTAGTATACAAGCGGGGGGTGACGAGCAGTACTTC
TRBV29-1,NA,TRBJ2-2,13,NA,CSTWDGNTGELFF,TGCAGCACTTGGGACGGGAACACCGGGGAGCTGTTTTTT
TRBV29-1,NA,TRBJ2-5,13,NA,CSVGGPYQETQYF,TGCAGCGTTGGGGGGCCATACCAAGAGACCCAGTACTTC
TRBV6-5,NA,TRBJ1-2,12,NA,CASSPLGVGYTF,TGTGCCAGCAGTCCCTTAGGGGTCGGCTACACCTTC
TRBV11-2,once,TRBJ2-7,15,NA,CASSLSTGLNYEQYF,TGTGCCAGCAGCCTTTCGACAGGACTTAACTACGAGCAGTACTTC
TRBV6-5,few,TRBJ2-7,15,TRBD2,CASSLGTSGDYEQYF,TGTGCCAGCAGTTTAGGGACTAGCGGGGACTACGAGCAGTACTTC
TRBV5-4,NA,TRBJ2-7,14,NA,CASSLMGKEYEQYF,TGTGCCAGCAGCTTGATGGGGAAGGAGTACGAGCAGTACTTC
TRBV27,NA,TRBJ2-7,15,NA,CASSLSGRMSYEQYF,TGTGCCAGCAGTTTATCGGGCAGGATGAGCTACGAGCAGTACTTC
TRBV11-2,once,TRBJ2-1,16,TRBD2,CASSSTGTSYYNEQFF,TGTGCCAGCAGCTCAACCGGGACTAGCTATTACAATGAGCAGTTCTTC
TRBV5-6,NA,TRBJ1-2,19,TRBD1,CASSPNNRDRVEEDYGYTF,TGTGCCAGCAGCCCCAACAACCGGGACAGGGTGGAGGAGGACTATGGCTACACCTTC
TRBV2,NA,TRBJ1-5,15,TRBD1,CASSEAPQGFQPQHF,TGTGCCAGCAGCGAAGCACCACAGGGGTTTCAGCCCCAGCATTTT
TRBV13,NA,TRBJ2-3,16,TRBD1,CASSWGQGALADTQYF,TGTGCCAGCAGCTGGGGACAGGGGGCGCTGGCAGATACGCAGTATTTT
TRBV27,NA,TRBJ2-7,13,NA,CASSLTVRGEQYF,TGTGCCAGCAGTTTAACGGTGAGGGGAGAGCAGTACTTC
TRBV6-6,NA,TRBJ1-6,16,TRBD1,CASSYSREGAKSPLHF,TGTGCCAGCAGTTACTCGAGGGAGGGGGCAAAGTCACCCCTCCACTTT
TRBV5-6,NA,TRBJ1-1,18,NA,CASSLALTGLNPNTEAFF,TGTGCCAGCAGTCTTGCCTTGACGGGACTGAACCCGAACACTGAAGCTTTCTTT
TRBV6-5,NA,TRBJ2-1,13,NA,CASSGQNYNEQFF,TGTGCCAGCAGTGGACAGAATTACAATGAGCAGTTCTTC
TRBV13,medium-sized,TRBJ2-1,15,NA,CASSSLAEDGNEQFF,TGTGCCAGCAGCTCGTTAGCGGAAGATGGTAATGAGCAGTTCTTC
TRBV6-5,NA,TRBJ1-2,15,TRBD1,CASSLLRQGPGGYTF,TGTGCCAGCAGCCTACTCCGACAGGGCCCCGGAGGCTACACCTTC
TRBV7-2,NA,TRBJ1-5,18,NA,CASSLTVWGADSNQPQHF,TGTGCCAGCAGCTTAACCGTCTGGGGGGCCGATAGCAATCAGCCCCAGCATTTT
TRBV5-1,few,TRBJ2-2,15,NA,CASSLADSLNGELFF,TGCGCCAGCAGCTTGGCAGACAGTCTGAACGGGGAGCTGTTTTTT
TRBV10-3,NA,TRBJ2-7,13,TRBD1,CAISGQGVREQYF,TGTGCCATCTCTGGACAGGGTGTCCGGGAGCAGTACTTC
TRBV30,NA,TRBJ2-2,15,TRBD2,CAWSPQGGWTGELFF,TGTGCCTGGAGTCCCCAGGGAGGGTGGACCGGGGAGCTGTTTTTT
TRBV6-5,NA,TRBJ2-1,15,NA,CASSSPLGLLREQFF,TGTGCCAGCAGTTCCCCGCTGGGACTCCTTAGGGAGCAGTTCTTC
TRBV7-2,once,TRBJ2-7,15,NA,CASSRVGGGLGEQYF,TGTGCCAGCAGCAGGGTGGGAGGGGGGTTGGGCGAGCAGTACTTC
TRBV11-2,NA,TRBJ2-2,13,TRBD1,CASAEQGTGELFF,TGTGCCAGCGCCGAACAGGGGACCGGGGAGCTGTTTTTT
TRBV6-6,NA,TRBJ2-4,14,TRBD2,CASSYLERGNIQYF,TGTGCCAGCAGTTACTTAGAGCGGGGGAACATTCAGTACTTC
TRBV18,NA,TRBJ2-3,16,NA,CASSPLAGQLADTQYF,TGTGCCAGCTCACCACTTGCGGGGCAGCTTGCAGATACGCAGTATTTT
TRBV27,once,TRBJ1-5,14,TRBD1,CASRQGSLNQPQHF,TGTGCCAGCAGACAGGGGTCTCTCAATCAGCCCCAGCATTTT
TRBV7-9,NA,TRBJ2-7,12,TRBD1,CAAGTGEAEQYF,TGTGCCGCGGGGACAGGGGAAGCCGAGCAGTACTTC
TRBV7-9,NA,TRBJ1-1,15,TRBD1,CASSNPGQGPSEAFF,TGTGCCAGCAGCAATCCGGGACAGGGTCCTTCTGAAGCTTTCTTT
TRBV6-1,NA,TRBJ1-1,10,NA,CASSERGAFF,TGTGCCAGCAGTGAACGAGGGGCTTTCTTT
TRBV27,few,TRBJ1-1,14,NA,CASSLEIGAAEAFF,TGTGCCAGCAGTTTAGAAATAGGGGCAGCTGAAGCTTTCTTT
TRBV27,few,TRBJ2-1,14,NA,CASSLRAVPDEQFF,TGTGCCAGCAGTTTACGGGCAGTGCCCGATGAGCAGTTCTTC
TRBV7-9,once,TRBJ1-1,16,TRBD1,CASSSTDRGVYTEAFF,TGTGCCAGCAGCTCCACCGACAGGGGTGTGTACACTGAAGCTTTCTTT
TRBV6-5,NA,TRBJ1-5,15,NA,CASSYSSGSNQPQHF,TGTGCCAGCAGTTACTCATCGGGTAGCAATCAGCCCCAGCATTTT
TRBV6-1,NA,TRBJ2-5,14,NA,CASSRADLGETQYF,TGTGCCAGCAGCCGTGCTGATTTGGGAGAGACCCAGTACTTC
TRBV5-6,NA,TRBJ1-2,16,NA,CASSLRGKESSYGYTF,TGTGCCAGCAGCTTGCGTGGTAAAGAGTCAAGCTATGGCTACACCTTC
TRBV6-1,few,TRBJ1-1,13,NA,CASWGQGVTEAFF,TGTGCCAGCTGGGGGCAGGGCGTCACTGAAGCTTTCTTT
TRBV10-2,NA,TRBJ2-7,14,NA,CASSEGRTLYEQYF,TGCGCCAGCAGTGAGGGACGGACGCTGTACGAGCAGTACTTC
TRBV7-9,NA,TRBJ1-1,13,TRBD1,CASSWDRGAEAFF,TGTGCCAGCAGCTGGGACAGGGGTGCTGAAGCTTTCTTT
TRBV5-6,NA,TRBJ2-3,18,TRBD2,CASSLVGISGGSTDTQYF,TGTGCCAGCAGCTTGGTGGGGATTAGCGGGGGGTCCACAGATACGCAGTATTTT
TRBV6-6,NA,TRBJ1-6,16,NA,CASSSGAESYNSPLHF,TGTGCCAGCAGTTCAGGGGCGGAATCATATAATTCACCCCTCCACTTT
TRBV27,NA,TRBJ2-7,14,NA,CASSLRGVGYEQYF,TGTGCCAGCAGTTTACGAGGGGTCGGTTACGAGCAGTACTTC
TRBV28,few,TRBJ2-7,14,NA,CASSLPGDAYEQYF,TGTGCCAGCAGTCTCCCCGGCGACGCCTACGAGCAGTACTTC
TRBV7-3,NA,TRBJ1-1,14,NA,CASSSQGGDTEAFF,TGTGCCAGCAGCTCACAGGGAGGGGACACTGAAGCTTTCTTT